This paragraph reports one T cell receptor beta chain. The data derive from a study of blood T cell repertoires in COVID-19. The overall study: Samples taken during acute and convalescent COVID-19 were collected in the United States, Italy and Spain.

CDR1 and CDR2 from the germline V gene are SGHDN and FVKESK. V was cut by 2 bases and J by 2 bases, with 13 bases left in between. CDR3 length: 15 amino acids. Original analysis: The assay estimated nucleated cells by amplifying reference gene primers. Profiled with immunoSEQ multiplex PCR; TCRdb holds only in-frame clones, not every one. D and trimming come from the DNA, and the V and J calls and clone size come from that table. This sample carries a few hundred thousand clones, about nine tenths of them seen once, and the ten largest clones take approximately 9%. The V call is TRBV14, the J call TRBJ2-7; the D gene is possibly TRBD1 (6 bases). The receptor was isolated from a woman between 18 and 30 years old who had recovered from COVID-19. What was sequenced was PBMCs or T cells enriched from blood (not recorded which). The CDR3: CASSQQRTEPYEQYF. The CDR3 DNA reads TGTGCCAGCAGCCAACAGAGGACAGAGCCCTACGAGCAGTACTTC.